This TCR beta chain was identified during a study of blood T cells in healthy people across ages. Findings of the study overall: Unknown CMV status may confound age-related changes in expanded clones.

PCR was performed a second time for about 7 to 11 cycles using a sample-barcoded 5' primer and a J-beta primer mix. TCRdb processed the 5' RACE reads anew with MiXCR; each CDR3 protein has one entry. The data hold nearly 1 million distinct CDR3 sequences, with just over 50% observed a single time. Germline V lookup: CDR1 SEHNR, CDR2 FQNEAQ (reference sequence). CDR3 size: 17 residues. With 4 bases removed from V and 5 bases from J, the gap between germline ends came to 21 bases. For this clonotype: Its antigen is as yet unknown.

The sequenced sample consisted of blood. This clonotype was obtained from a woman aged 55-70 years in good health. The chain is built from TRBV7-9 and TRBJ1-5, with D possibly being TRBD1 (6 bases). CDR3 sequence: CASSSPIGTNGDQPQHF. The CDR3 nucleotides read TGTGCCAGCAGCTCCCCAATCGGGACAAATGGGGATCAGCCCCAGCATTTT.